The clone carrying this T cell receptor beta chain has at least ten counts. The entry originates in a study of molecular identifiers for immune sequencing clone quantification. Preparation methods for the bulk TCR libraries were those previously described, with listed TCR primers. One entry per CDR3 protein results from TCRdb running MiXCR on the PCR reads. The table records just under 650,000 distinct CDR3 sequences, 20% of them present only once. This CDR3 contains 14 residues. V shed 0 bases and J shed 4 bases, with 9 bases lying between them. The V gene's germline CDR1 is LGHNA and CDR2 YSLEER. The sequence derives from a human donor in good health. Some libraries in this study had Jurkat cell RNA spiked in. The chain recombines TRBV4-3 with TRBJ1-1; D gene uncertain. Material: naive CD8+ T cells from blood, with Jurkat cell RNA spiked in. As for subset: FACS-sorted CD8+CD4-CCR7+CD45RA+ naive T cells. The CDR3 loop reads CASSQELPGTEAFF. DNA for the CDR3: TGCGCCAGCAGCCAAGAGCTGCCCGGCACTGAAGCTTTCTTT.